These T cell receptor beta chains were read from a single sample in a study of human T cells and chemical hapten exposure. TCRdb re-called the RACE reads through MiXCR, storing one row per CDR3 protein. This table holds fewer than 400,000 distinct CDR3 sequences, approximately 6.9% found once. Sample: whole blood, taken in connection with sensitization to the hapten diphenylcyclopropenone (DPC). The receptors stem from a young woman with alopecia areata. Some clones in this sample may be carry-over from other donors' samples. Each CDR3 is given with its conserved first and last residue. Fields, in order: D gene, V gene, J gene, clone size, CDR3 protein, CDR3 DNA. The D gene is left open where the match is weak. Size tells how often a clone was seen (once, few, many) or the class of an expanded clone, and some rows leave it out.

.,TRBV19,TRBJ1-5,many,CASSSRDSNQPQHF,TGTGCCAGTAGTTCACGGGACAGCAATCAGCCCCAGCATTTT
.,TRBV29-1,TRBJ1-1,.,CSVFGGPSTEAFF,TGCAGCGTTTTTGGGGGCCCGAGCACTGAAGCTTTCTTT
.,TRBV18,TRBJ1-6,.,CASSPPVSSYNSPLHF,TGTGCCAGCTCACCACCGGTTAGCTCCTATAATTCACCCCTCCACTTT
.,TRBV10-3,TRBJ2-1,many,CAISPLQGDNEQFF,TGTGCCATCAGCCCCCTACAGGGAGACAATGAGCAGTTCTTC
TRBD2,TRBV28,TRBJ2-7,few,CASASGGLAGDYEQYF,TGTGCCAGCGCGTCTGGGGGACTAGCGGGGGACTACGAGCAGTACTTC
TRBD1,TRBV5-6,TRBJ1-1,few,CASSWDRQNTEAFF,TGTGCCAGCAGCTGGGACAGGCAGAACACTGAAGCTTTCTTT
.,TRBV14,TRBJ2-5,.,CASSPQMGQETQYF,TGTGCCAGCAGCCCTCAAATGGGCCAAGAGACCCAGTACTTC
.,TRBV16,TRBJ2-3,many,CASSRGAPDTQYF,TGTGCCAGCAGCCGTGGGGCACCAGATACGCAGTATTTT
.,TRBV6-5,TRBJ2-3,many,CASSPGQTSDTQYF,TGTGCCAGCAGTCCGGGACAAACATCAGATACGCAGTATTTT
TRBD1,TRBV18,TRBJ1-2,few,CASSPGLGQPTSGGYTF,TGTGCCAGCTCACCAGGTTTGGGACAGCCAACCAGCGGTGGCTACACCTTC
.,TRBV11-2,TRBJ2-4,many,CASSLVSTANIQYF,TGTGCCAGCAGCTTAGTCTCAACGGCAAACATTCAGTACTTC
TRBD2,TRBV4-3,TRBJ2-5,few,CASSPRDWLAVLQETQYF,TGCGCCAGCAGCCCAAGGGACTGGCTAGCGGTACTCCAAGAGACCCAGTACTTC
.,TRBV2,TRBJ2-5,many,CASSHRATKETQYF,TGTGCCAGCAGCCACAGGGCCACAAAAGAGACCCAGTACTTC
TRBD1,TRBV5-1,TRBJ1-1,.,CASSFSPGQGAQNTEAFF,TGCGCCAGCAGCTTTTCCCCGGGACAGGGGGCCCAGAACACTGAAGCTTTCTTT
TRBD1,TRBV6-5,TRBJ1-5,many,CASSPFGQGNQPQHF,TGTGCCAGCAGTCCTTTCGGACAGGGGAATCAGCCCCAGCATTTT
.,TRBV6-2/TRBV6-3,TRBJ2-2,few,CASSYGGTSSFVTGELFF,TGTGCCAGCAGTTACGGGGGCACTAGCAGTTTTGTCACCGGGGAGCTGTTTTTT
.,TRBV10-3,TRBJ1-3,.,CAIRDSGRSSSGNTIYF,TGTGCCATCAGGGACTCGGGTCGGTCGTCCTCTGGAAACACCATATATTTT
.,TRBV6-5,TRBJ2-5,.,CASSYSGQEGSETQYF,TGTGCCAGCAGTTACTCCGGACAGGAGGGTAGTGAGACCCAGTACTTC
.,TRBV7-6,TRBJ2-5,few,CASSWAGKETQYF,TGTGCCAGCAGCTGGGCAGGCAAAGAGACCCAGTACTTC
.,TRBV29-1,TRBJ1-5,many,CSASTGNSNQPQHF,TGCAGCGCCTCCACAGGGAATAGCAATCAGCCCCAGCATTTT
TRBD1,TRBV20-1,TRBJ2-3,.,CSAGTGAPTDTQYF,TGCAGTGCTGGAACAGGGGCCCCCACAGATACGCAGTATTTT
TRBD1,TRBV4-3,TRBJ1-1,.,CASSRLTGIGEAFF,TGCGCCAGCAGCCGCCTGACAGGGATCGGTGAAGCTTTCTTT
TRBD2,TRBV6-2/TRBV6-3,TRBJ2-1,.,CASSYSGGRIDEQFF,TGTGCCAGCAGTTACAGCGGGGGGCGGATAGATGAGCAGTTCTTC
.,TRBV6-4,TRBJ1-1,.,CASSPTITNTEAFF,TGTGCCAGCAGTCCAACGATAACGAACACTGAAGCTTTCTTT